The 24 T cell receptor beta chains below were found in one sample sequenced in a study of OX40 agonist ivuxolimab in advanced cancers. Receptors were amplified or captured by the immunoSEQ multiplex PCR assay. This is the immuneACCESS table as TCRdb keeps it, with only in-frame sequences that have V and J called. A part of the clones is gone; compared with another copy, unresolved V genes explain less than half, and the rest is unexplained. Recorded for this sample are 65,000 to 80,000 clones; around 90% of them occurred a single time. The ten most abundant clones make up 11% of the sample. The specimen was CD4+ or CD8+ T cells sorted from blood, collected in a trial of the OX40 agonist ivuxolimab. These receptors were collected from an adult with an advanced solid tumor such as melanoma, head and neck, liver or kidney cancer.

This clone was recorded a few times. The chain recombines TRBV7-3 with TRBJ2-2; D is uncertain. Trimming removed 1 base from V and 3 bases from J, with 3 bases in between. Per germline, CDR1 SGHTA and CDR2 FQGTGA. This CDR3 is built from 13 residues. CDR3 coding DNA: TGTGCCAGCAGCTTAAAATACACCGGGGAGCTGTTTTTT. This codes for CASSLKYTGELFF.

This chain connects TRBV2 to TRBJ1-2; maybe TRBD1 (6 bases). There are 13 residues in the CDR3. Trimming took 4 bases from V and 6 from J, leaving 12 bases between them. CDR1 is SNHLY and CDR2 is FYNNEI in the germline V gene. The CDR3 bases are TGTGCCAGCAGTGGTCCCCAGGGGAATGGCTACACCTTC. Its translation: CASSGPQGNGYTF.

V usage is TRBV5-6 and J usage is TRBJ1-3, with D unresolved. V lost 0 bases to trimming and J lost 2 bases, with 6 bases between them. CDR1 and CDR2 (germline): SGHDT, YYEEEE. The length of the CDR3 is 14 residues. The CDR3 DNA sequence: TGTGCCAGCAGCTTGGGGGCAGCTGGAAACACCATATATTTT. It is translated as CASSLGAAGNTIYF.

The genes are TRBV27 and TRBJ2-7; possible D gene TRBD2, 5 bases. CDR3 length equals 13 residues. Trimming left V 0 bases short and J 4 bases short, with 7 bases between. Per germline, CDR1 MNHEY and CDR2 SMNVEV (reference sequence). CDR3 region: CASSLSEGYEQYF. The CDR3 region has the DNA TGTGCCAGCAGTTTATCAGAGGGTTACGAGCAGTACTTC.

V gene TRBV11-2 combines with J gene TRBJ1-4, with a possible D match to TRBD1 (5 bases). CDR3 length equals 15 residues. Germline CDR1 is SGHAT and CDR2 is FQNNGV. Trimming removed 5 bases from V and 4 bases from J, with 14 bases in between. CDR3 sequence reads: CASSPGADFNEKLFF. CDR3 sequence (DNA): TGTGCCAGCAGCCCCGGGGCGGATTTTAATGAAAAACTGTTTTTT.

V gene TRBV7-6 combines with J gene TRBJ2-2, with a tentative D call TRBD1 (6 bases). There are 15 residues in the CDR3. The V and J ends lost 1 base and 4 bases respectively, with 10 bases between them. Per the germline V gene, CDR1 is SGHVS and CDR2 is FNYEAQ. CDR3 loop: CASSLGAGATGELFF. DNA of the CDR3: TGTGCCAGCAGCTTAGGGGCAGGGGCCACCGGGGAGCTGTTTTTT.

The chain uses TRBV29-1 and TRBJ2-2, with TRBD2 as a possible D gene (5 bases). This CDR3 is built from 12 residues. Trimming removed 5 bases from V and 4 bases from J, with 8 bases in between. Per germline, CDR1 SQVTM and CDR2 ANQGSEA. CDR3 loop: CSVPEGTGELFF. In nucleotides, the CDR3 is TGCAGCGTTCCAGAGGGCACCGGGGAGCTGTTTTTT.

The chain uses TRBV5-6 and TRBJ1-1; D not resolved. Germline V CDR1 and CDR2: SGHDT, YYEEEE. V shed 1 base and J shed 0 bases, with 4 bases lying between them. The CDR3 consists of 13 residues. As DNA, the CDR3 is TGTGCCAGCAGCTTGTTTATGAACACTGAAGCTTTCTTT. Translation: CASSLFMNTEAFF.

The CDR3 DNA sequence: TGTGCCAGCAGCGCCCCAGCCGGGCACACTGAAGCTTTCTTT. Translation gives CASSAPAGHTEAFF. The chain links TRBV9 to TRBJ1-1; D gene uncertain. V was clipped by 3 bases and J by 3 bases, with 12 bases between them. CDR3 length: 14 amino acids. The germline V gene has CDR1 SGDLS and CDR2 YYNGEE.

V usage is TRBV28 and J usage is TRBJ1-5; 10 bases are shared with TRBD1. The ends lost 3 bases at V and 2 bases at J; junction bases unmatched: 7. This CDR3 is built from 17 residues. Germline V gene sequence: CDR1 MDHEN, CDR2 SYDVKM. The CDR3 region has the DNA TGTGCCAGCAGTTTTGGGACAGGGGTTCTAGGCAATCAGCCCCAGCATTTT. This gives the protein CASSFGTGVLGNQPQHF.

The rearrangement links TRBV4-1 to TRBJ2-7; 8 bases agree with TRBD1. With V trimmed by 0 bases and J by 4 bases, 8 bases remained unmatched. The CDR3 is made up of 16 amino acids. CDR1 MGHRA and CDR2 YSYEKL come from the germline V gene. The CDR3 loop is CASSQDSGGVVYEQYF. DNA for the CDR3: TGCGCCAGCAGCCAAGATTCAGGGGGCGTGGTGTACGAGCAGTACTTC.

J is TRBJ2-1 and V is TRBV4-1; the match to TRBD1 covers 11 bases. Trimming cost V 4 bases and J 7 bases; bases outside gene matches: 9. From germline, CDR1 is MGHRA and CDR2 YSYEKL. This CDR3 comprises 16 residues. CDR3 protein: CASSPEGQGAGNEQFF. DNA of the CDR3: TGCGCCAGCAGCCCCGAAGGACAGGGGGCAGGGAATGAGCAGTTCTTC.

This rearrangement joins TRBV9 to TRBJ1-3; D is possibly TRBD1 (6 bases). V gave up 0 bases and J gave up 4 bases, with 11 bases separating them. The CDR3 covers 15 residues. CDR1 is SGDLS, CDR2 YYNGEE, per germline. The chain's CDR3 is CASSVVGGVGNTIYF. For the CDR3, the DNA is TGTGCCAGCAGCGTAGTAGGGGGAGTAGGAAACACCATATATTTT.

The chain couples TRBV19 to TRBJ2-1; D gene unclear. Germline assignment: CDR1 LNHDA and CDR2 SQIVND (reference sequence). This CDR3 has 10 amino acids. V gave up 6 bases and J gave up 9 bases, with 6 bases separating them. CDR3 sequence (DNA): TGTGCCAGTAGCGGGTTTGAGCAGTTCTTC. Its translation is CASSGFEQFF.

The chain employs TRBV7-6 and TRBJ2-7; TRBD2 agrees at 7 bases. V lost 3 bases to trimming and J lost 1 base; unmatched junction nucleotides: 3. The CDR3 covers 14 residues. Per germline, CDR1 SGHVS and CDR2 FNYEAQ. CDR3 DNA sequence: TGTGCCAGCAGCTTCAATAGCGGGTCCTACGAGCAGTACTTC. It specifies CASSFNSGSYEQYF.

The genes are TRBV27 and TRBJ2-2; 10 bases agree with TRBD1. From germline, CDR1 is MNHEY and CDR2 SMNVEV (reference sequence). V was pared by 5 bases and J by 8 bases, with 11 bases of the junction left unmatched. This CDR3 comprises 16 residues. The CDR3 DNA follows: TGTGCCAGCAGTACCGATCCCGGGACAGGGGAAGGGGAGCTGTTTTTT. The encoded protein is CASSTDPGTGEGELFF.

This chain links TRBV19 with TRBJ1-1; TRBD1 agrees at 8 bases. This CDR3 region has 14 residues. Germline V lookup: CDR1 LNHDA, CDR2 SQIVND (reference sequence). The V gene end was trimmed by 4 bases and the J gene end by 6 bases; junction bases not matched to a gene: 7. The CDR3 DNA follows: TGTGCCAGTAGTACCAAAAAACAGGGGGCTGAAGCTTTCTTT. Translating gives CASSTKKQGAEAFF. Full variable domain (rest looked up from reference TRBV19 and TRBJ1-1): DGGITQSPKYLFRKEGQNVTLSCEQNLNHDAMYWYRQDPGQGLRLIYYSQIVNDFQKGDIAEGYSVSREKKESFPLTVTSAQKNPTAFYLCASSTKKQGAEAFFGQGTRLTVV.

This chain connects TRBV7-2 to TRBJ2-3, with TRBD2 matching over 11 bases. The CDR3 covers 16 residues. Per germline, CDR1 SGHTA and CDR2 FQGNSA. V trimming: 3 bases; J trimming: 4 bases; junction bases outside the gene matches: 6. This chain's CDR3 is CASSFFSGGESDTQYF. The CDR3 bases are TGTGCCAGCAGCTTTTTTAGCGGGGGGGAATCAGATACGCAGTATTTT.

This clone was observed a few times. The chain uses TRBV10-1 and TRBJ1-2; 9 bases align to TRBD1. The V segment lost 6 bases and the J segment 0 bases; nucleotides outside the gene matches: 2. The CDR3 is 14 residues long. Germline values: CDR1 WNHNN, CDR2 SYGVQD (reference sequence). The CDR3 spells CASSGTGTNYGYTF. CDR3 DNA: TGCGCCAGCAGCGGGACAGGGACTAACTATGGCTACACCTTC.

This sequence joins TRBV10-3 and TRBJ1-5, with unresolved D. The germline CDR1 and CDR2 sequences are ENHRY and SYGVKD. The V end lost 3 bases, the J end lost 6 bases, and 12 bases lay between the germline ends. This CDR3 has 14 residues. The CDR3 loop reads CAISDSGLGQPQHF. DNA of the CDR3: TGTGCCATCAGTGATAGTGGCTTGGGTCAGCCCCAGCATTTT.

The chain uses TRBV10-3 and TRBJ1-1; no clear D. V was shortened by 1 base and J by 1 base, with 7 bases between the two germline ends. Germline CDR1 is ENHRY and CDR2 is SYGVKD. The CDR3 length is 14 residues. The CDR3 sequence is CAISELEANTEAFF. CDR3 sequence (DNA): TGTGCCATCAGTGAGTTGGAGGCGAACACTGAAGCTTTCTTT.

This rearrangement joins TRBV27 to TRBJ2-4; D remains ambiguous. The germline CDR1 and CDR2 sequences are MNHEY and SMNVEV (reference sequence). The CDR3 contains 13 residues. Deletions cut 7 bases from V and 0 bases from J, with 7 bases between. The CDR3 spells CASIGLAKNIQYF. The CDR3 DNA is TGTGCCAGCATCGGGCTAGCCAAAAACATTCAGTACTTC.

This sequence joins TRBV4-3 and TRBJ2-7; perhaps TRBD2 as D (7 bases). Germline CDR1 is LGHNA and CDR2 is YSLEER. CDR3 size: 15 residues. V gave up 5 bases and J gave up 0 bases, with 14 bases separating them. CDR3 residues: CASSETAGASYEQYF. CDR3 in DNA: TGCGCCAGCAGCGAAACTGCGGGGGCCTCCTACGAGCAGTACTTC.

This clone showed up just a few times. V is TRBV11-3 and J is TRBJ1-1; D is unclear. Trimming pared 5 bases from V and 4 bases from J, leaving 14 bases between. The V gene's germline CDR1 is SGHNT and CDR2 YENEEA. The CDR3 spans 14 residues. The CDR3 DNA sequence: TGTGCCAGCAGCGCGACACAAACGGGCACTGAAGCTTTCTTT. As protein: CASSATQTGTEAFF.